This T cell receptor beta chain is drawn from a study of cytomegalovirus exposure and HLA in healthy donors (dated by TCRdb to the late 2010s). General notes on the study: An earlier analysis of 587 of the donors reported over 250 Gb of sequence data and around 110 million unique TCR beta sequences obtained from some 200 million T cells. Approximately 310 gigabases of sequencing data and around 87 million unique TCR sequences were included in an early release covering 550 to 650 HLA-typed donors. The genetic ancestry cluster associated with self-reported Caucasian donors included 80% to 90% of the approximately 430 genotyped donors. The study was designed to test whether signatures of past pathogen exposure could be identified by cataloging public T cell receptors. Using immunosequencing, the study profiled T cell repertoires from 500 to 800 subjects and related those repertoires to cytomegalovirus serostatus. Along with the approximately 700-subject first cohort, a separate validation cohort of over 90 different subjects was used. The study combined high-throughput TCR immunosequencing, statistical association of individual TCRs with disease status, and machine learning to predict cytomegalovirus infection status. A later analysis re-analyzed previously published TCR beta repertoires from hundreds of donors and added high-resolution HLA genotyping to study TCR occurrence patterns. Rather than using new phenotypic data, the later analysis identified candidate immune exposures from TCR beta sequences and from how often those sequences occurred across donors. To decide whether each TCR beta V gene segment behaved as functional or pseudogenic, an earlier analysis of approximately 590 of the donors relied on high-throughput TCR beta sequencing. Alongside the repertoire data, information on donor age, sex, ethnicity and CMV serostatus was compiled. A later genetic analysis used genome-wide SNP genotypes for about 60% of the roughly 700 donors, treating that subset as a discovery cohort. Every repertoire in the discovery cohort had been generated on one and the same sequencing platform. Both class I and class II loci were covered by HLA typing, at four-digit resolution. Typing coverage differed by locus: A, B, C, DRB1 and DQB1 were typed in roughly 629-630 donors, DQA1 in about 500, DPA1 in some 600, and DPB1 in about 450. Several DR-DQ haplotypes were handled as single units for association and clustering because linkage in the cohort was strong. On average, over 200,000 unique TCR beta nucleotide sequences were sequenced per donor among 398 genotyped donors of the cohort, with 15% to 20% of those sequences being non-productive.

From cysteine to phenylalanine, the CDR3 is 12 amino acids long. Of the read, only the CDR3 DNA is kept; its 36 bases are in frame from base 1. The germline V gene specifies SGHAT as CDR1 and FQNNGV as CDR2. The V end loses 5 bases and the J end loses 4 bases, and a stretch of 8 bases separates them. The library was built by means of the immunoSEQ multiplex PCR assay. A mixture of 60 forward primers for TCR Vbeta segments and 13 reverse primers for TCR Jbeta segments was used in the multiplex PCR. The CDR3 region of rearranged TCR beta genes was amplified from genomic DNA by a multiplex PCR assay. Amplified TCR beta libraries were sequenced as 87-base-pair reads on the Illumina HiSeq System. The authors' analysis ran thus. In a later analysis, some 80 million unique TCR beta chains were counted across the roughly 670 repertoires, and some 10 million of these chains were shared by at least two donors. To remove PCR and sequencing errors, raw reads were error-corrected and collapsed into unique sequences using a nearest-neighbor algorithm that merged closely related sequences. To assign V, D and J gene segments, CDR3 sequences were aligned to IMGT reference sequences. For a sequence to be retained, a match of at least six nucleotides was required to both a V gene segment and a J gene segment. Rearrangements were called productive when the CDR3 lacked stop codons and stayed in frame with V and J; all others were non-productive. CDR3 was defined by IMGT convention, running from the second conserved V-encoded cysteine to the conserved J-encoded phenylalanine. Sequences without an unambiguous match to a single V gene segment were excluded from the earlier analysis of almost 600 of the donors. An earlier analysis of fewer than 750 of the donors called V segments functional above 56.7% productive rearrangements and segregating when the between-donor standard deviation exceeded 5%. A statistical classification framework was built to diagnose cytomegalovirus status from the catalog of TCR beta chain sequences. In a later analysis, V and J genes were assigned by comparing TCR nucleotide sequences against IMGT/GENE-DB human TR gene sequences. Using the TCRdist pipeline, a later analysis assigned CDR3 sequences along with most-parsimonious VDJ recombination scenarios. In a later analysis, every TCR beta chain was defined by the combination of its CDR3 amino acid sequence and its V-gene family, and reads without a unique V-gene family were dropped. As a way to deal with suspected cross-contamination and a sequencing artifact, a later analysis dropped 640 or so nucleotide sequences that were highly shared and had low generation probability. In a later analysis, a clonal expansion index for each public chain was calculated from normalized within-repertoire ranks of inferred template counts. A later analysis computed generation probabilities with a VDJ recombination model fitted to out-of-frame rearrangements, and checked the results against IGoR. In a later analysis, TCR-TCR, TCR-HLA and TCR-CMV co-occurrence was scored with hypergeometric tests, and a repertoire-size bias correction was applied to TCR pairs. A later analysis estimated false discovery rates by permuting HLA or CMV assignments 20 times. In a later analysis, co-occurring TCRs were grouped using DBSCAN, with TCRdist sequence similarity added in when clustering inside HLA-allele-positive subsets. For co-occurrence clustering, repertoires with fewer than 30,000 or more than 120,000 public chains were excluded, along with about five repertoires with anomalous nucleotide sharing. TCRdb provides this immuneACCESS table in a form limited to in-frame rearrangements. Some clones are lacking; in checked studies, under half of them reflect an unresolved V gene, and why the rest are absent is not known. V, J and clone size reflect that table, while D and trimming were determined from the DNA. This sample holds some 110,000 clones; roughly 83% were observed only once. Clones ranked in the top ten supply 2.5% to 3% of the sample.

Here is what the overall study found, with its caveats: In a later analysis, several top co-occurrence clusters were reported to appear linked to parvovirus B19, influenza, CMV and Epstein-Barr virus. Across donors, most TCR sequences were observed very rarely, whereas some public TCRs were present in many individuals. Three of the identified cytomegalovirus-associated TCR beta chains were confirmed in vitro to be specific for cytomegalovirus antigens. A later analysis associated about 17,000 TCR beta sequences with specific HLA alleles at a false discovery rate of 0.05. The classifier was reported to diagnose cytomegalovirus status with high specificity and sensitivity in both the original cohort and the validation cohort. A later analysis found that most CMV-associated TCR beta chains appeared HLA-restricted, with HLA associations seemingly driven largely by CMV exposure. The authors suggested that the approach could potentially be extended to other disease states and immunological phenotypes. Because HLA typing was missing for some donors at each locus, association tests included only the typed subset. In a later analysis, the rate of TCR association differed among HLA loci, with DRB1 alleles having the most associated TCRs and HLA-C alleles having the fewest. Only TCR beta chains were sequenced in this cohort, and the absence of alpha or paired-chain data limited detectable features. Linkage disequilibrium might explain the correlated functional status among segregating V segments, but an unknown experimental factor could not be ruled out. A later genetic analysis reported fewer N-insertions in productive TCRs among donors in an Asian-associated ancestry cluster than the roughly 640-donor mean. For the cohort, immune exposure information was limited to CMV serostatus. A cluster of highly shared sequence variants was judged likely to be a technical artifact of the sequencing pipeline. The 87-base-pair reads could not distinguish some IMGT-functional V segments, including TRBV6-2 and TRBV6-3, so those segments were excluded. When HLA alleles, especially DR and DQ, strongly co-occurred, attributing TCR associations to individual alleles was difficult. An earlier analysis of 587 of the donors showed that most TCR beta V segments appeared in productive rearrangements either about 90% or about 30% of the time, which broadly matched IMGT annotations. In a later genetic analysis, a missense DCLRE1C variant was associated with V-gene and J-gene trimming of TCR beta chains, and the association was replicated in an independent cohort. Because counts were too low, roughly 16 rarely observed V segments, including chromosome 9 orphons, were left out of the earlier analysis of 587 of the donors. The study gave a list of 150 to 200 TCR beta chains associated with cytomegalovirus. The presence/absence analyses assumed that sequencing depth was roughly uniform across donors, and that assumption may not be true. In a later analysis, HLA-associated TCR beta chains showed more clonal expansion and lower generation probabilities than non-associated chains that were equally common. A further reported finding was that TCR beta sequences accurately predicted the HLA-A and HLA-B alleles for most subjects in the first cohort.

In total, fewer than 750 healthy bone marrow donors made up the cohort. All cohort members were sampled while nominally healthy, although unrecorded immune exposures were likely present. The donor tested CMV seropositive and was one of the 289 seropositive cohort members. Every donor gave a peripheral blood sample, and the peripheral blood mononuclear cells from that sample were used for TCR beta sequencing. The Qiagen DNeasy Blood Extraction Kit was used to extract genomic DNA from the blood cell samples. On this clone: It has no known antigen specificity. Qualities for individual bases were not recorded, and no much larger clone is one base off.

The receptor chain draws on TRBV11-2 and TRBJ1-1; the D gene remains uncertain. The sequence came from a woman aged 18-35 years in good health and CMV-seropositive. Sample: PBMCs. The CDR3 protein: CASSPRGTEAFF. The DNA is as follows: TGTGCCAGCAGCCCGAGAGGCACTGAAGCTTTCTTT.